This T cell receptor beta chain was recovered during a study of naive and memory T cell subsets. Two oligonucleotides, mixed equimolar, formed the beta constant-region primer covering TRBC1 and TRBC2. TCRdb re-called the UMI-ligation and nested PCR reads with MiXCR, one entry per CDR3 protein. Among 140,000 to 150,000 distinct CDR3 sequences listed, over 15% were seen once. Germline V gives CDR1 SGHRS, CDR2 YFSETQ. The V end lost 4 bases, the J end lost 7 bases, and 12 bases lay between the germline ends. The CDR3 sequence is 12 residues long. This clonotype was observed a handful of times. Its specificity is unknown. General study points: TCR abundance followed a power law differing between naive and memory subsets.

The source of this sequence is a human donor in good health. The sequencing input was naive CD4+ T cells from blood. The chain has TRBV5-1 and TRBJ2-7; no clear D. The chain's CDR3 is CASSRTAEEQYF. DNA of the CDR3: TGCGCCAGCAGCCGGACGGCCGAGGAGCAGTACTTC.